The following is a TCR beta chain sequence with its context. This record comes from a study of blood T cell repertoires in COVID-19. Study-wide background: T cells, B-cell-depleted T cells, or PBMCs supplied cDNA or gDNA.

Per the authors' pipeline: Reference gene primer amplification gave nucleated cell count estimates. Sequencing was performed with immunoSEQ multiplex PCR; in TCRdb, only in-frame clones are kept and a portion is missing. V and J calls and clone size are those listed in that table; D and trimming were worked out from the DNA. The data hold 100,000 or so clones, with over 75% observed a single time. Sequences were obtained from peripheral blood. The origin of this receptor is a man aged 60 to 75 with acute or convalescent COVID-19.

The CDR3 region has the DNA TGTGCCAGCAGCTTAGAAGGGGGCGGGAACATTCAGTACTTC. It specifies CASSLEGGGNIQYF. V and J are TRBV7-2 and TRBJ2-4; 7 positions agree with TRBD1. J gave up 7 bases and V 1 base, and 4 bases lay outside the gene matches. CDR1 is SGHTA, CDR2 FQGNSA, per germline. CDR3 length: 14 residues.